A selection of T cell receptor beta chains follows, all from one sample in a study of T cell responses to AZD1222 COVID-19 vaccine. Produced via immunoSEQ multiplex PCR; TCRdb's table is partial and in-frame only. The sample carries tens of thousands of clones, 75% to 90% recorded once. The sample in question was peripheral blood, obtained on day 0 of AZD1222 vaccination. The receptor source for this set is an adult in good health. Both conserved end residues are part of each CDR3. The D gene is left open where the match is weak. Clone size is shown for a subset of rows, as once, few, many or a class of expanded clone.

D	size	V	J	DNA	CDR3
NA	NA	TRBV7-9	TRBJ1-4	TGTGCCAGCAGCTCCGGGGCCGCCCGTGAAAAACTGTTTTTT	CASSSGAAREKLFF
NA	NA	TRBV29-1	TRBJ1-1	TGCAGCGCCTCTGCCGCCCCTGGGGCTTTCTTT	CSASAAPGAFF
TRBD2	NA	TRBV19	TRBJ2-7	TGTGCCAGTAGTAATAGCGGGAGAACCTACGAGCAGTACTTC	CASSNSGRTYEQYF
TRBD1	NA	TRBV30	TRBJ1-5	TGTGCCTGGAGTGGGGCAGGGGGTCAGCCCCAGCATTTT	CAWSGAGGQPQHF
TRBD1	NA	TRBV4-2	TRBJ2-7	TGTGCCAGCAGCCAAGAAGCGGGACAGGGGGCGGACGAGCAGTACTTC	CASSQEAGQGADEQYF
TRBD2	NA	TRBV5-6	TRBJ2-2	TGTGCCAGCAGCTACGGGAGGGGCGGGGAGCTGTTTTTT	CASSYGRGGELFF
NA	NA	TRBV28	TRBJ2-7	TGTGCCAGTCAGCGGGTAGGCGAGCAGTACTTC	CASQRVGEQYF
TRBD1	few	TRBV5-1	TRBJ2-2	TGCGCCAGCAGCTTGCGACAGGGTGTCACCGGGGAGCTGTTTTTT	CASSLRQGVTGELFF
NA	NA	TRBV28	TRBJ1-4	TGTGCCAGCCTCCTTCGGGAAAAACTGTTTTTT	CASLLREKLFF
TRBD1	NA	TRBV5-1	TRBJ1-2	TGCGCCAGCAGCGACCGGGACAGGGCTAGCGATGGCTACACCTTC	CASSDRDRASDGYTF
TRBD1	NA	TRBV12-3/TRBV12-4	TRBJ1-2	TGTGCCAGCAGCAAGGGGGCGGACTATGGCTACACCTTC	CASSKGADYGYTF
NA	NA	TRBV6-5	TRBJ1-2	TGTGCCAGCGCGCCGGCAGCGGGTTCTAACTATGGCTACACCTTC	CASAPAAGSNYGYTF
NA	NA	TRBV5-5	TRBJ2-7	TGTGCCAGCAGCTCGCAGGGTTTACACGAGCAGTACTTC	CASSSQGLHEQYF
NA	NA	TRBV5-1	TRBJ1-3	TGCGCCAGCAGCCCAGTCGGGAGCTCTGGAAACACCATATATTTT	CASSPVGSSGNTIYF
TRBD1	NA	TRBV5-1	TRBJ2-5	TGCGCCAGCAGCAGAGACAGGGAAGAGACCCAGTACTTC	CASSRDREETQYF
TRBD2	NA	TRBV20-1	TRBJ2-7	TGCAGTGCTAGTCTACTAGCGGGAGCTGCGAACGAGCAGTACTTC	CSASLLAGAANEQYF
TRBD2	large	TRBV5-4	TRBJ2-3	TGTGCCAGCAGCTTGAGGCTAGCGGGAGGGCCGACAGATACGCAGTATTTT	CASSLRLAGGPTDTQYF
TRBD1	NA	TRBV7-8	TRBJ1-1	TGTGCCAGCAGCTTAGACACCGACAGGGTAGGAACTGAAGCTTTCTTT	CASSLDTDRVGTEAFF
NA	NA	TRBV7-9	TRBJ1-6	TGTGCCAGCAGCTTAAGTCAGGGATCACCCCTCCACTTT	CASSLSQGSPLHF
TRBD1	NA	TRBV11-3	TRBJ2-1	TGTGCCAGCAGCAGCGGACAGGGGGGATCCTACAATGAGCAGTTCTTC	CASSSGQGGSYNEQFF
NA	once	TRBV4-2	TRBJ2-5	TGTGCCAGCAGCTACGGGATTAGCGGACAAGAGACCCAGTACTTC	CASSYGISGQETQYF
TRBD2	few	TRBV4-3	TRBJ2-7	TGCGCCAGCAGCCAAGATGTGTCTAGCGGGAGAAACGTGCAGTACTTC	CASSQDVSSGRNVQYF
NA	NA	TRBV19	TRBJ1-2	TGTGCCAGTAGTATGACCCTAGGAGGGGTCGCTTATATCGGATATGGCTACACCTTC	CASSMTLGGVAYIGYGYTF
NA	NA	TRBV6-5	TRBJ1-1	TGTGCCAGCAGTTCCCAGGGGTTGAACACTGAAGCTTTCTTT	CASSSQGLNTEAFF